This T cell receptor (beta chain) came from a study of T cell responses to AZD1222 COVID-19 vaccine. Study observations and caveats: Repertoire sampling occurred only after the peak T cell response. Regions 160-218 and 743-854 held dominance among vaccine-associated CD4 TCRs, which spanned spike. Clonal diversity was possibly underestimated, and the donors were mostly white British, with more females. Once two AZD1222 doses were given, Spike-specific TCR breadth and depth went up.

Comment on this clone: What it recognizes is unknown.

CDR3 length: 15 residues. Germline loops: CDR1 SGHRS, CDR2 YFSETQ. J was trimmed by 0 bases and V by 3 bases; bases with no gene match: 3. The protocol was immunoSEQ multiplex PCR, while the TCRdb copy is restricted to in-frame clones and leaves out a portion. Of about 50,000 clones in the sample, roughly 88% were seen once. The V and J genes are TRBV5-1 and TRBJ1-2; 9 bases map to TRBD1. The source of this sequence is an adult in good health. The sample here was peripheral blood, taken on day 0 of AZD1222 vaccination. The CDR3 spells CASSSQGAANYGYTF. In nucleotides, the CDR3 is TGCGCCAGCAGCTCACAGGGGGCAGCTAACTATGGCTACACCTTC.